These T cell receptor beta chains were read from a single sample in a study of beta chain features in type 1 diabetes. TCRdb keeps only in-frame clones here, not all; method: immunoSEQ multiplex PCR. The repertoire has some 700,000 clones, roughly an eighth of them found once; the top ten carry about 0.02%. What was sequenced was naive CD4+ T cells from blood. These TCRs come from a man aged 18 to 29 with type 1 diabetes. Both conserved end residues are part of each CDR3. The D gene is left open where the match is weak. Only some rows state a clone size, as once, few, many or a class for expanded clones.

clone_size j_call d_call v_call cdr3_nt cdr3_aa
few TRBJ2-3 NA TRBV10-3 TGTGCCATCAGTGAGTGGTTAGATACGCAGTATTTT CAISEWLDTQYF
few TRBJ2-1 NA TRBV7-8 TGTGCCAGCAGCTTAGCTTATTCCAATGAGCAGTTCTTC CASSLAYSNEQFF
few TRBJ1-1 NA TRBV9 TGTGCCAGCAGCGTAGAAAACAGCCTAAACACTGAAGCTTTCTTT CASSVENSLNTEAFF
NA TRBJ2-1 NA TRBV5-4 TGTGCCAGCAGCTCTCCCGAGGGGGGCTTTTCCTACAATGAGCAGTTCTTC CASSSPEGGFSYNEQFF
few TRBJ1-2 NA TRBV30 TGTGCCTGGAGCGAGGGGAGAGCCTATGGCTACACCTTC CAWSEGRAYGYTF
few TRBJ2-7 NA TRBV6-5 TGTGCCAGCAGTGGACACTTAAAGCCCTACGAGCAGTACTTC CASSGHLKPYEQYF
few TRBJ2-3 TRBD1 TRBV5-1 TGCGCCAGCAGCTTGGCGGGACAGGGGGCGCAGGATACGCAGTATTTT CASSLAGQGAQDTQYF
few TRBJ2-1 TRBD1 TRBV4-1 TGCGCCAGCAGCCCCTTTGTTCCGGGACAGGGGTTTTCCTACAATGAGCAGTTCTTC CASSPFVPGQGFSYNEQFF
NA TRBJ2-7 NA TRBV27 TGTGCCAGCAGTACAGATATCTCCTACGAGCAGTACTTC CASSTDISYEQYF
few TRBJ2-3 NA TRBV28 TGTGCCAGCAGTTTATCAGATACGCAGTATTTT CASSLSDTQYF
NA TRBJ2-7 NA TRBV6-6 TGTGCCAGCAGTTACGGGGGAAGATCCTACGAGCAGTACTTC CASSYGGRSYEQYF
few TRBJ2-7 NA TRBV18 TGTGCCAGCTCACCCCTGGACAGTTTCTACGAGCAGTACTTC CASSPLDSFYEQYF
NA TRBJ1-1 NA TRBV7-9 TGTGCCAGCAGCTTGGCGGGGTCTTACACTGAAGCTTTCTTT CASSLAGSYTEAFF
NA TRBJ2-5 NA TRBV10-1 TGCGCCAGCAGAGGAAACGCAAAGGGAGAGACCCAGTACTTC CASRGNAKGETQYF
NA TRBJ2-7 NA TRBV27 TGTGCCAGCAGTTTAATCGAGCTCCTGGCGCAGGGAGGTCGGCAGTACTTC CASSLIELLAQGGRQYF
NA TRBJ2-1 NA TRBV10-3 TGTGCCATCAGGGGGGGTTCCTCCTACAATGAGCAGTTCTTC CAIRGGSSYNEQFF
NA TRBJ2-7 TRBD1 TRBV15 TGTGCCACCAGCAGAGGAGGGACAGGGACCGAGCAGTACTTC CATSRGGTGTEQYF
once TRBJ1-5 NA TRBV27 TGTGCCAGCAGTAGGGGGGAGGGTCAGCCCCAGCATTTT CASSRGEGQPQHF
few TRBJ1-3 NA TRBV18 TGTGCCAGCTCACCAGCGGATCTCTCTGGAAACACCATATATTTT CASSPADLSGNTIYF
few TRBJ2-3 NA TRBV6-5 TGTGCCAGCAACCCACAGGGAAAGACAGATACGCAGTATTTT CASNPQGKTDTQYF
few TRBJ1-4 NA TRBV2 TGTGCCAGCAGACGGGACGTAGCAACTAATGAAAAACTGTTTTTT CASRRDVATNEKLFF
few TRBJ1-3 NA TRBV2 TGTGCCAGCGGAAGGGACTCTGGAAACACCATATATTTT CASGRDSGNTIYF
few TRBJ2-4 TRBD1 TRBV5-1 TGCGCCAGCAGCTCCGACAGGGCCGACATTCAGTACTTC CASSSDRADIQYF
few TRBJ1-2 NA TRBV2 TGTGCCAGCAGTGGCATCTCAATCTCCAATGGCTACACCTTC CASSGISISNGYTF
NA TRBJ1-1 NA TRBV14 TGTGCCAGCAGCCAAGGTGCTACGAACACTGAAGCTTTCTTT CASSQGATNTEAFF
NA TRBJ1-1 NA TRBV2 TGTGCCAGCGTGATGGAGAACACTGAAGCTTTCTTT CASVMENTEAFF
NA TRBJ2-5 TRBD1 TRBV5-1 TGCGCCAGCAGCATCCAGACAGGGGTTGTGGAGACCCAGTACTTC CASSIQTGVVETQYF
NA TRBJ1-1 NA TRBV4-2 TGTGCCAGCAGCCAAGAAGTTACAGGCGACGAAGCTTTCTTT CASSQEVTGDEAFF
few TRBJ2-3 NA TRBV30 TGTGCCTGGAGTGTGGTCCTCACAGATACGCAGTATTTT CAWSVVLTDTQYF
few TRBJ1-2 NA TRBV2 TGTGCCAGCAGTCTTGACAGCCCCGGCTATGGCTACACCTTC CASSLDSPGYGYTF
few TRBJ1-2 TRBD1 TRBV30 TGTGCCTGGGTCCGACAGGGCTATGGCTACACCTTC CAWVRQGYGYTF
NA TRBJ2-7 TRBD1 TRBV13 TGTGCCAGCAGTCTTTCCCGGCAGGGGGTCTTTTACGAGCAGTACTTC CASSLSRQGVFYEQYF
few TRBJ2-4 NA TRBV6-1 TGTGCCAGCCGCTGGAGGGGGAACATTCAGTACTTC CASRWRGNIQYF
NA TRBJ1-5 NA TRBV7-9 TGTGCCAGCAGCCATCAGCCCCAGCATTTT CASSHQPQHF
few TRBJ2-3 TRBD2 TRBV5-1 TGCGCCAGCAGCTTGGAACTGGCTAGCGGGGACCGCACAGATACGCAGTATTTT CASSLELASGDRTDTQYF
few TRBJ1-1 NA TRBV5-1 TGCGCCAGCAGCTCACAGGGAGGTACGAACACTGAAGCTTTCTTT CASSSQGGTNTEAFF
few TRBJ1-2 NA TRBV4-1 TGCGCCAGCAGCCTTCTTCAATTACCTAACTATGGCTACACCTTC CASSLLQLPNYGYTF
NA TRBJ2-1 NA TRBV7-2 TGTGCCAGCAGCTTCGCGGGACTCTACAATGAGCAGTTCTTC CASSFAGLYNEQFF
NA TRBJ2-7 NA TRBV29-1 TGCAGCGTTGAAGATGGCCACGAGCAGTACTTC CSVEDGHEQYF
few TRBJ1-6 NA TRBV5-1 TGCGCCAGCAGCTCAGCAGTATACCAAGATTCACCCCTCCACTTT CASSSAVYQDSPLHF
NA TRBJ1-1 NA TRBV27 TGTGCCAGCAGTTCGAGCGGGGGGCTAACTGAAGCTTTCTTT CASSSSGGLTEAFF
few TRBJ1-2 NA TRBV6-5 TGTGCCAGCAGTCGAATACCCCACTATGGCTACACCTTC CASSRIPHYGYTF
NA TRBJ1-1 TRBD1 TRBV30 TGTGCCTGGAGTCGAGGGACAGATGAAGCTTTCTTT CAWSRGTDEAFF
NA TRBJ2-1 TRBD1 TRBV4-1 TGCGCCAGCAGCCAGATGACAGGGAGCTCCTACAATGAGCAGTTCTTC CASSQMTGSSYNEQFF
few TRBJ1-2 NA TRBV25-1 TGTGCCAGCAGTCAACAGGGTGCACCTACTAACTATGGCTACACCTTC CASSQQGAPTNYGYTF
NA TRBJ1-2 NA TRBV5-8 TGTGCCAGCAGCTTCGAGGACTACTATGGCTACACCTTC CASSFEDYYGYTF
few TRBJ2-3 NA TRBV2 TGTGCCAGCAGTGAGGTGGCGGGGCGGAGAGATACGCAGTATTTT CASSEVAGRRDTQYF
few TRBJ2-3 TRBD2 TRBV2 TGTGCCAGTTCGGGGGGGCTAACAGATACGCAGTATTTT CASSGGLTDTQYF
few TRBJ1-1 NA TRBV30 TGTGCCTGGAGTGCGGGGTTTACGAACACTGAAGCTTTCTTT CAWSAGFTNTEAFF
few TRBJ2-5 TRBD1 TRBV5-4 TGTGCCAGCAGCCGAAGACAGGGGACCCAAGAGACCCAGTACTTC CASSRRQGTQETQYF
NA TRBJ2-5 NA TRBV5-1 TGCGCCAGCAGCTTGGCCGGCGGTGAGACCCAGTACTTC CASSLAGGETQYF
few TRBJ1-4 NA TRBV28 TGTGCCAGCAGTTTCCCGGGGAGCCCGACGCTGGAAAAACTGTTTTTT CASSFPGSPTLEKLFF
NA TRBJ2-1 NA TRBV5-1 TGCGCCAGCAGCCCCTTCGAGGGGAATGAGCAGTTCTTC CASSPFEGNEQFF
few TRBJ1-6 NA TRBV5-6 TGTGCCAGCAGGCTTACAGGGAATAATTCACCCCTCCACTTT CASRLTGNNSPLHF